The present TCR beta chain was sequenced within a study of blood T cell repertoires in COVID-19. For the study at large: Material from acute and convalescent COVID-19 was sourced from the United States, Italy and Spain.

Original data processing: By means of reference gene primer amplification, nucleated cell counts were estimated. The data were produced by immunoSEQ multiplex PCR, yet TCRdb's version contains in-frame clones alone and is incomplete. The V and J calls and clone size come from that table; D and trimming were worked out from the DNA. The table has about 200,000 clones, roughly nine tenths seen once; the top ten hold around 0.84%. The germline CDR1 and CDR2 sequences are MNHEY and SMNVEV (reference sequence). The CDR3 sequence is 15 residues long. V shed 3 bases and J shed 4 bases, with 10 bases lying between them. Seattle participants joined during active infection and were tracked over time.

This sequence originates from a man between 60 and 75 years old with COVID-19, enrolled during active disease. Sequencing input: peripheral blood. This chain connects TRBV27 to TRBJ2-6; D not certain. CDR3 sequence: CASSFRVAGANVLTF. The CDR3, as DNA: TGTGCCAGCAGTTTTCGGGTGGCAGGGGCCAACGTCCTGACTTTC.